The rows below give T cell receptor beta chains drawn from one sample of a study of blood T cell repertoires in COVID-19. Generated by immunoSEQ multiplex PCR, the TCRdb table keeps only in-frame clones and is missing some. The sample yields about 100,000 clones, about 90% seen once. The sequencing sample was made of peripheral blood. These TCRs come from a man younger than 35 with COVID-19, enrolled during active disease. Each CDR3 is given with its conserved first and last residue. A D gene is named only where the DNA matches it firmly. The size field is filled for only some rows; it gives once, few, many or a size class.

CDR3nt	CDR3aa	d_gene	abundance	v_gene	j_gene
TGCGCCAGCAGCCAAGGCCCGGGACAGGGAGAGACCCAGTACTTC	CASSQGPGQGETQYF	TRBD1	.	TRBV4-3	TRBJ2-5
TGTGCCAGCAGTGGAACCGGGACAGGGGGTACTGAAGCTTTCTTT	CASSGTGTGGTEAFF	TRBD1	.	TRBV2	TRBJ1-1
TGCGCCAGCAGCCAAGACGTACGGGAGGCCCATGGCAATGAGCAGTTCTTC	CASSQDVREAHGNEQFF	TRBD2	.	TRBV4-1	TRBJ2-1
TGTGCCAGCAGCTTTCACCCGGGGGGAGAGCAGTACTTC	CASSFHPGGEQYF	TRBD2	.	TRBV7-3	TRBJ2-7
TGTGCCACCAGCAGAACCGGGACAGGGAATTCACCCCTCCACTTT	CATSRTGTGNSPLHF	TRBD1	few	TRBV15	TRBJ1-6
TGTGCCAGTAGTATTGGCAGGGTCGGGTACGAGCAGTACTTC	CASSIGRVGYEQYF	.	.	TRBV19	TRBJ2-7
TGTGCCTCGAGGGAATACGGGACAGGGGTCTACGAGCAGTACTTC	CASREYGTGVYEQYF	TRBD1	once	TRBV30	TRBJ2-7
TGTGCCAGCAGCGTTAATAGAGACAGGGGGCGCCTGAACAATGAGCAGTTCTTC	CASSVNRDRGRLNNEQFF	TRBD1	.	TRBV7-2	TRBJ2-1
TGTGCCAGTAGTATCGAGGGAGGGTACTACAATGAGCAGTTCTTC	CASSIEGGYYNEQFF	TRBD2	.	TRBV19	TRBJ2-1
TGTGCCAGCAGCTTAGGAGTGCAGGGGGGCACCGGGGAGCTGTTTTTT	CASSLGVQGGTGELFF	.	.	TRBV11-3	TRBJ2-2
TGTGCCACCGGGACAGGGGGCGAGACCCAGTACTTC	CATGTGGETQYF	TRBD1	.	TRBV2	TRBJ2-5
TGTGCCAGCAGCTCCAAAAAAACAGGGAACACTGAAGCTTTCTTT	CASSSKKTGNTEAFF	.	.	TRBV5-4	TRBJ1-1
TGTGCCAGCCGGGGGGCTATAGATACGCAGTATTTT	CASRGAIDTQYF	.	.	TRBV28	TRBJ2-3
TGTGCCAGCAGTTTAGGGCTATCCCGAAACACCATATATTTT	CASSLGLSRNTIYF	.	once	TRBV28	TRBJ1-3
TGCAGTGCTAACCGGGACAGGGAACACTTC	CSANRDREHF	TRBD1	.	TRBV20-1	TRBJ2-7
TGCGCCAGCAGCCCGGGACTAGCGGATACCAATGAGCAGTTCTTC	CASSPGLADTNEQFF	TRBD2	.	TRBV4-3	TRBJ2-1
TGTGCCAGCAGTGAACGAGGGGAGGATGATGAAGCTTTCTTT	CASSERGEDDEAFF	.	.	TRBV6-4	TRBJ1-1
TGTGCCAGCAGCTTATACCGGGACAGGGATAATGGCTACACCTTC	CASSLYRDRDNGYTF	TRBD1	.	TRBV7-2	TRBJ1-2
TGTGCCAGCACCGAGGGGGCCCATGAAGCTTTCTTT	CASTEGAHEAFF	TRBD1	once	TRBV6-5	TRBJ1-1
TGCGCCAGCAGCCAAGAAAGGAGGGACGAGCAGTACTTC	CASSQERRDEQYF	.	once	TRBV4-3	TRBJ2-7
TGTGCCAGCCGGGACTCCGCATCCTACGAGCAGTACTTC	CASRDSASYEQYF	.	.	TRBV27	TRBJ2-7
TGCGCCAGCAGCCAAGAATTGGGGGACAGGGGGACCGGGGAGCTGTTTTTT	CASSQELGDRGTGELFF	TRBD1	.	TRBV4-3	TRBJ2-2
TGTGCCAGCAGCCAAGAAAGGAGTAGCACAGATACGCAGTATTTT	CASSQERSSTDTQYF	.	.	TRBV16	TRBJ2-3
TGTGCCAGCAGCTTAGGAAACAGGGAAGAGGGTCAGCCCCAGCATTTT	CASSLGNREEGQPQHF	.	.	TRBV7-6	TRBJ1-5
TGTGCCAGCAGCTTACTAGCGGGAGGGCAATATGAGCAGTTCTTC	CASSLLAGGQYEQFF	TRBD2	.	TRBV5-4	TRBJ2-1
TGTGCCAGCAGTTACTCTGGGCAGACCGGGGAGCTGTTTTTT	CASSYSGQTGELFF	.	once	TRBV6-6	TRBJ2-2
TGTGCCAGCAGTTACGGCGATAAGGGGATCACTGAAGCTTTCTTT	CASSYGDKGITEAFF	.	.	TRBV6-2/TRBV6-3	TRBJ1-1
TGTGCCAGCAGTTACTCGACAGGGGGCTACGAGCAGTACTTC	CASSYSTGGYEQYF	TRBD1	.	TRBV6-2/TRBV6-3	TRBJ2-7
TGTGCCAGCAGCCAAAGCGGGAGCTACGAGCAGTACTTC	CASSQSGSYEQYF	TRBD2	.	TRBV14	TRBJ2-7
TGTGCCACCCAAGCGGCGGGAGGGCCGGGCAATGAGCAGTTCTTC	CATQAAGGPGNEQFF	TRBD2	.	TRBV2	TRBJ2-1
TGTGCCAGCAGCTCCGCAACCGGGTCCTATCAGTACGAGCAGTACTTC	CASSSATGSYQYEQYF	.	.	TRBV13	TRBJ2-7
TGTGCCAGCAGCTTAGAACTAGCGCTTAACACCGGGGAGCTGTTTTTT	CASSLELALNTGELFF	TRBD2	few	TRBV7-2	TRBJ2-2
TGTGCCAGCTCCCGCGGCCTTACAGGACAAGGAAATTCACCCCTCCACTTT	CASSRGLTGQGNSPLHF	.	.	TRBV18	TRBJ1-6
TGTGCCAGCAGTCCTCGACTAGCGGGAGTGAACATTCAGTACTTC	CASSPRLAGVNIQYF	TRBD2	.	TRBV27	TRBJ2-4
TGCAGCGTTGAGCCGCTGGCCGGGACTAGTAGGGGCGCCTCCTACAATGAGCAGTTCTTC	CSVEPLAGTSRGASYNEQFF	TRBD2	.	TRBV29-1	TRBJ2-1
TGTGCCAGCACTCTCCGGGGGGTGGGCACAGATACGCAGTATTTT	CASTLRGVGTDTQYF	TRBD2	.	TRBV7-2	TRBJ2-3
TGTGCCAGCAGTTTAGTGACAGGCTACGAGCAGTACTTC	CASSLVTGYEQYF	.	.	TRBV12-3/TRBV12-4	TRBJ2-7
TGTGCCAGCAGCTTGCCAGGCGACTATGGCTACACCTTC	CASSLPGDYGYTF	.	.	TRBV5-5	TRBJ1-2
TGTGCCCTTGCGAGGCCCTTAACTTCCGGTGGCTACACCTTC	CALARPLTSGGYTF	.	.	TRBV25-1	TRBJ1-2
TGTGCCTGGAGTGTACCCCAACAGGGAGATGGCTACACCTTC	CAWSVPQQGDGYTF	.	once	TRBV30	TRBJ1-2
TGTGCCAGCAGCTTAGATTACGACAATGAAGAGACCCAGTACTTC	CASSLDYDNEETQYF	.	.	TRBV7-7	TRBJ2-5
TGTGCCAGCGGCCGGTGGGACAGAAACACCGGGGAGCTGTTTTTT	CASGRWDRNTGELFF	TRBD1	.	TRBV27	TRBJ2-2
TGTGCCAGCAGCCAAGGCCAGGTCCATTCACCCCTCCACTTT	CASSQGQVHSPLHF	.	.	TRBV3-1/TRBV3-2	TRBJ1-6
TGTGCCAGCGCCTCGACAGGGGGCGGCTACACCTTC	CASASTGGGYTF	TRBD1	.	TRBV12-3/TRBV12-4	TRBJ1-2
TGTGCCAGTAGTATCGTTCCGGGACAGGGGACCACTGAAGCTTTCTTT	CASSIVPGQGTTEAFF	TRBD1	.	TRBV19	TRBJ1-1
TGTGCCAGCAGTTTTCATAGGGACAGGGGAGGGTACGAGCAGTACTTC	CASSFHRDRGGYEQYF	TRBD1	.	TRBV27	TRBJ2-7
TGTGCCAGCAGCTTGAAGAGGGAGTGGGGAGATTACAATGAGCAGTTCTTC	CASSLKREWGDYNEQFF	.	.	TRBV5-4	TRBJ2-1
TGCGCCAGCAGTGAGTCGTCGAGAACCCAGTACTTC	CASSESSRTQYF	.	.	TRBV10-2	TRBJ2-5
TGTGCCAGCAGCTTATTGTCTCCCGTCCGTGGCTACACCTTC	CASSLLSPVRGYTF	.	.	TRBV5-6	TRBJ1-2
TGTGCCAGCAGCTTATTCGTTACTAGCGGGAGAGGCGCGAACACCGGGGAGCTGTTTTTT	CASSLFVTSGRGANTGELFF	TRBD2	.	TRBV7-6	TRBJ2-2